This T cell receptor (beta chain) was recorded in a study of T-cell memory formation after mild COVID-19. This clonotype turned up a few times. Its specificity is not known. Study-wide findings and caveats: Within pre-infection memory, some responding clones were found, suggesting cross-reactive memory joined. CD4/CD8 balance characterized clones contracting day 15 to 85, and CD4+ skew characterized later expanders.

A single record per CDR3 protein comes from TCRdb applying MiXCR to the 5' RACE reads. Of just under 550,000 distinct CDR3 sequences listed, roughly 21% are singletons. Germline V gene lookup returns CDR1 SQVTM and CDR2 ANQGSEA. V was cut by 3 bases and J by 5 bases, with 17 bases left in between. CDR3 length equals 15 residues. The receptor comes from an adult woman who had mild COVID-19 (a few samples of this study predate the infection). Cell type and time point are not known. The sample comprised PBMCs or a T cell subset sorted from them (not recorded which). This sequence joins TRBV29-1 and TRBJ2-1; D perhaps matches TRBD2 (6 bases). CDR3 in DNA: TGCAGCGTTGATAAAGACGGGAGTCCCAACAATGAGCAGTTCTTC. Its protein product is CSVDKDGSPNNEQFF.